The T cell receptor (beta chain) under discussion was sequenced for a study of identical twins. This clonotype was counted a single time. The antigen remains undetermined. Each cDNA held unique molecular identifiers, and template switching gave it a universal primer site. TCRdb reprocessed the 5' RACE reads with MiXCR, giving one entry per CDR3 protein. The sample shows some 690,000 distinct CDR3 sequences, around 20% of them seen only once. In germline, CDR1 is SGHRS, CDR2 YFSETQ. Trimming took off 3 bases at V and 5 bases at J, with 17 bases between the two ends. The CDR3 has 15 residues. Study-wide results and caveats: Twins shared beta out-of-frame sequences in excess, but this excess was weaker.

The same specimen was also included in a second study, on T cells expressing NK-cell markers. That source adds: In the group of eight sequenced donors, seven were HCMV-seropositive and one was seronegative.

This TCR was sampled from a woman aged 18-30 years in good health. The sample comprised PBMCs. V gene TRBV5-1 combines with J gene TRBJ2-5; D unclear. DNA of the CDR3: TGCGCCAGCAGCTGGACCGGGTCCCTCCGGGAGACCCAGTACTTC. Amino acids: CASSWTGSLRETQYF.